The 28 T cell receptor beta chains below all came from one sample that was sequenced in a study of siplizumab effects on memory and regulatory T cells. Clones were read by immunoSEQ multiplex PCR, and TCRdb kept only the in-frame ones, dropping some. The table records about 100,000 clones, roughly 94% of them present only once. The sequencing sample was made of Tregs sorted from blood. These TCRs come from a human donor in good health.

The genes are TRBV19 and TRBJ2-1; tentative D call: TRBD1 (6 bases). The germline gives CDR1 LNHDA, CDR2 SQIVND (reference sequence). Trimming took off 10 bases at V and 2 bases at J, with 15 bases between the two ends. CDR3 length: 14 amino acids. DNA for the CDR3: TGTGCCACCCGAGACAGGTGGCCCTACAATGAGCAGTTCTTC. Its protein is CATRDRWPYNEQFF.

The chain links TRBV9 to TRBJ2-3, with D uncertain. V was clipped by 0 bases and J by 4 bases, with 24 bases between them. Germline CDR1 and CDR2: SGDLS and YYNGEE. The CDR3 sequence is 19 residues long. CDR3 loop: CASSVDWLVVAGGADTQYF. The DNA of the CDR3 is TGTGCCAGCAGCGTAGATTGGTTGGTAGTGGCCGGCGGCGCAGATACGCAGTATTTT.

This clone was counted once. This chain connects TRBV5-1 to TRBJ1-5; D is unclear. Germline loops: CDR1 SGHRS, CDR2 YFSETQ. V was cut by 0 bases and J by 5 bases, with 12 bases left in between. The CDR3 is 15 amino acids. CDR3 region: CASSLAGDLYQPQHF. The CDR3 nucleotides are TGCGCCAGCAGCTTGGCCGGTGACCTTTATCAGCCCCAGCATTTT.

The J gene is TRBJ2-1, the V gene TRBV27; the D gene is possibly TRBD2 (5 bases). The V end was cut by 4 bases, the J end by 7 bases, with 14 bases between. In germline, CDR1 is MNHEY, CDR2 SMNVEV (reference sequence). This CDR3 contains 14 residues. CDR3 protein: CASSSGLKWNEQFF. The CDR3 DNA sequence: TGTGCCAGCAGTTCGGGGTTAAAGTGGAATGAGCAGTTCTTC.

The chain combines TRBV18 with TRBJ1-5, with a possible D match to TRBD1 (6 bases). From germline, CDR1 is KGHSH and CDR2 LQKENI. The CDR3 extends over 14 amino acids. Deletions cut 3 bases from V and 3 bases from J, with 9 bases between. This chain's CDR3 is CASSPGADNQPQHF. CDR3 sequence (DNA): TGTGCCAGCTCACCGGGGGCAGACAATCAGCCCCAGCATTTT.

This chain joins TRBV6-5 and TRBJ1-6, with 7 bases identical to TRBD1. CDR1 and CDR2 from the germline V gene are MNHEY and SVGAGI. This CDR3 has 15 amino acids. V dropped 8 bases and J dropped 6; count of bases not matched to a gene: 10. The CDR3 is CASGKGAFSNSPLHF. DNA of the CDR3: TGTGCCAGCGGAAAGGGGGCTTTCAGTAATTCACCCCTCCACTTT.

V and J are TRBV25-1 and TRBJ2-5; the D is unclear. CDR1 is MGHDK and CDR2 is SYGVNS in the germline V gene. The CDR3 extends over 15 amino acids. V shed 0 bases and J shed 5 bases, with 13 bases lying between them. The CDR3 DNA sequence: TGTGCCAGCAGTGAATATGGGTTTAAAGCTGAGACCCAGTACTTC. Translation: CASSEYGFKAETQYF.

The V gene is TRBV7-9, the J gene TRBJ1-2; no clear D gene. The CDR3 covers 13 residues. The germline V and J ends were trimmed by 3 bases and 4 bases, with 9 bases remaining between them. Germline loops: CDR1 SEHNR, CDR2 FQNEAQ (reference sequence). The CDR3 region has the DNA TGTGCCAGCAGCTTTGGTTCCAGCTATGGCTACACCTTC. Translating gives CASSFGSSYGYTF.

This clone was seen only once. V usage is TRBV4-2 and J usage is TRBJ1-1, with a possible D match to TRBD1 (5 bases). V was cut by 5 bases and J by 3 bases, with 10 bases left in between. The CDR3 is 13 residues long. Looked up from germline, CDR1 is LGHNA and CDR2 is YNFKEQ. CDR3 bases: TGTGCCAGCAGCTTGGGACTACACACTGAAGCTTTCTTT. It encodes CASSLGLHTEAFF.

The chain joins TRBV5-1 to TRBJ1-1; the D gene is possibly TRBD1 (5 bases). Germline V gene lookup returns CDR1 SGHRS and CDR2 YFSETQ. There are 14 residues in the CDR3. The V and J ends lost 7 bases and 5 bases respectively, with 18 bases between them. Here the CDR3 reads CASRRSQGTTEAFF. Here the CDR3 DNA reads TGCGCCAGCCGGAGGTCTCAGGGTACTACTGAAGCTTTCTTT.

The chain's CDR3 is CASSLSLGAGEQFF. CDR3 nucleotide sequence: TGTGCCAGCAGCTTATCCCTGGGGGCAGGTGAGCAGTTCTTC. The V call is TRBV7-9, the J call TRBJ2-1; D is possibly TRBD1 (6 bases). CDR1 SEHNR and CDR2 FQNEAQ come from the germline V gene (reference sequence). Trimming cost V 2 bases and J 9 bases, with 14 bases left between them. The CDR3 consists of 14 residues.

The chain joins TRBV15 to TRBJ2-5; unclear D gene. The CDR3 has 12 residues. The V gene's germline CDR1 is LNHNV and CDR2 YYDKDF (reference sequence). V shed 1 base and J shed 5 bases, with 5 bases lying between them. The CDR3 protein is CATSRVGETQYF. The CDR3 coding sequence is TGTGCCACCAGCAGAGTTGGGGAGACCCAGTACTTC.

A single count supports this clone. The rearrangement uses TRBV2 and TRBJ1-6; D is perhaps TRBD1 (6 bases). V lost 6 bases, J lost 6 bases, and 12 bases lay in between. From germline, CDR1 is SNHLY and CDR2 FYNNEI. CDR3 length: 14 amino acids. DNA of the CDR3: TGTGCCAGCAGAGCTACAGGGCCTAATTCACCCCTCCACTTT. It codes for CASRATGPNSPLHF. Together with reference TRBV2 and TRBJ1-6, the CDR3 gives the full variable domain: EPEVTQTPSHQVTQMGQEVILRCVPISNHLYFYWYRQILGQKVEFLVSFYNNEISEKSEIFDDQFSVERPDGSNFTLKIRSTKLEDSAMYFCASRATGPNSPLHFGNGTRLTVT.

The chain has TRBV5-1 and TRBJ2-1; possibly TRBD1 or TRBD2 for D (5 bases each). CDR3 length equals 15 residues. CDR1 SGHRS and CDR2 YFSETQ come from the germline V gene. Trimming pared 7 bases from V and 9 bases from J, leaving 23 bases between. CDR3 residues: CASRIDGGARVEQFF. The CDR3 bases are TGCGCCAGCCGCATTGATGGGGGAGCTCGCGTTGAGCAGTTCTTC.

V usage is TRBV2 and J usage is TRBJ2-3; TRBD2 agrees at 14 bases. Per germline, CDR1 SNHLY and CDR2 FYNNEI. This CDR3 has 19 residues. V lost 6 bases to trimming and J lost 2 bases; unmatched junction nucleotides: 13. Here the CDR3 DNA reads TGTGCCAGCAGGCATACCGGGACTAGCGGGGGAACCAACACAGATACGCAGTATTTT. This codes for CASRHTGTSGGTNTDTQYF.

The V and J genes are TRBV12-2 and TRBJ1-1. TRBV12-2 constitutes a pseudogene. The CDR3 runs 17 residues. The CDR3 DNA sequence: TGTGCAAGTCGGGGATTAAGCGGGGGCGTGATGAACACTGAAGCTTTCTTT. Translating it yields CASRGLSGGVMNTEAFF.

The chain couples TRBV27 to TRBJ1-5; D not certain. The CDR3 covers 14 residues. V lost 3 bases and J 0 bases, leaving 6 bases between the germline ends. CDR1 and CDR2 (germline): MNHEY, SMNVEV (reference sequence). The CDR3 DNA is TGTGCCAGCAGTTTCAGAGCTAGCAATCAGCCCCAGCATTTT. It encodes CASSFRASNQPQHF.

The rearrangement uses TRBV30 and TRBJ1-1, with D possibly being TRBD1 (5 bases). The CDR3 length is 12 residues. The germline V gene has CDR1 GTSNPN and CDR2 SVGIG (reference sequence). The CDR3 DNA sequence: TGTGCTCGGGGCCGGACGAACACTGAAGCTTTCTTT. Its translation: CARGRTNTEAFF.

J is TRBJ2-2 and V is TRBV21-1; TRBD2, the table's D call, lacks a check against the DNA. TRBV21-1 is annotated as a pseudogene. CDR3 length: 16 residues. The CDR3 bases are TGTGCCAGCATACTAGCGGGAGGGCCTGGGACCGGGGAGCTGTTTTTT. Its translation: CASILAGGPGTGELFF.

The chain couples TRBV6-1 to TRBJ2-7; 7 bases align to TRBD1. Unmatched junction bases numbered 6, after V lost 10 bases and J lost 3 bases. The germline CDR1 and CDR2 sequences are MNHNS and SASEGT. The CDR3 is made up of 12 amino acids. The CDR3 DNA is TGTGCCACCGGGACAGCGTACTACGAGCAGTACTTC. As protein: CATGTAYYEQYF.

This chain links TRBV10-3 with TRBJ2-3, with D possibly being TRBD2 (6 bases). Looked up from germline, CDR1 is ENHRY and CDR2 is SYGVKD. The CDR3 covers 15 residues. Trimming pared 10 bases from V and 0 bases from J, leaving 17 bases between. This CDR3 is CATSGTGTSTDTQYF. CDR3 bases: TGTGCCACCTCCGGGACGGGGACTAGCACAGATACGCAGTATTTT.

The count of this clone is one. J is TRBJ2-1 and V is TRBV29-1, with a tentative D call TRBD1 (7 bases). CDR1 and CDR2 from the germline V gene are SQVTM and ANQGSEA. The CDR3 sequence is 16 residues long. V was cut by 6 bases and J by 1 base, with 19 bases left in between. CDR3 nucleotide sequence: TGCAGCGTCGTCTTATTCAGGGGGGATTCCTACAATGAGCAGTTCTTC. Translated: CSVVLFRGDSYNEQFF.

The genes are TRBV7-9 and TRBJ2-1, with a weak D call TRBD2 (5 bases). Germline V gene lookup returns CDR1 SEHNR and CDR2 FQNEAQ (reference sequence). V was clipped by 5 bases and J by 5 bases, with 16 bases between them. CDR3 length: 15 residues. The CDR3: CASSLDFLLHNEQFF. The CDR3 DNA reads TGTGCCAGCAGCCTGGACTTTCTACTACACAATGAGCAGTTCTTC.

This chain connects TRBV5-1 to TRBJ2-1, with D possibly being TRBD1 (7 bases). This CDR3 spans 15 amino acids. Between the trimmed V and J ends, which lost 5 bases and 3 bases, there was a span of 15 bases. CDR1 and CDR2 (germline): SGHRS, YFSETQ. CDR3 in amino acids: CASSGGTANYNEQFF. Here the CDR3 DNA reads TGCGCCAGCAGTGGGGGGACAGCAAACTACAATGAGCAGTTCTTC. Complete variable domain (other parts from reference TRBV5-1 and TRBJ2-1): KAGVTQTPRYLIKTRGQQVTLSCSPISGHRSVSWYQQTPGQGLQFLFEYFSETQRNKGNFPGRFSGRQFSNSRSEMNVSTLELGDSALYLCASSGGTANYNEQFFGPGTRLTVL.

This clone was picked up one time. The chain carries TRBV6-5 and TRBJ2-3; 9 bases match TRBD1. V trimming: 4 bases; J trimming: 5 bases; junction bases outside the gene matches: 10. The CDR3 runs 16 residues. The V gene's germline CDR1 is MNHEY and CDR2 SVGAGI. The CDR3 region has the DNA TGTGCCAGCAGTTGGGATCGGACAGGGGCGGGAGATACGCAGTATTTT. Amino acids: CASSWDRTGAGDTQYF.

The genes are TRBV19 and TRBJ2-5; D gene ambiguous. This CDR3 is 12 amino acids long. The V gene lost 4 bases and the J gene lost 2 bases, with 5 bases spanning the gap. Germline values: CDR1 LNHDA, CDR2 SQIVND (reference sequence). The CDR3 DNA sequence: TGTGCCAGTAGTAGATTACAAGAGACCCAGTACTTC. This sequence encodes CASSRLQETQYF. The variable domain in full, with the rest retrieved from reference TRBV19 and TRBJ2-5, is DGGITQSPKYLFRKEGQNVTLSCEQNLNHDAMYWYRQDPGQGLRLIYYSQIVNDFQKGDIAEGYSVSREKKESFPLTVTSAQKNPTAFYLCASSRLQETQYFGPGTRLLVL.

The V gene is TRBV5-1, the J gene TRBJ1-3; D is unresolved. This CDR3 spans 11 amino acids. CDR1 and CDR2 (germline): SGHRS, YFSETQ. Trimming pared 7 bases from V and 2 bases from J, leaving 4 bases between. The CDR3 DNA reads TGCGCCAGCGGAGCTGGAAACACCATATATTTT. Amino acids: CASGAGNTIYF.

The chain combines TRBV4-2 with TRBJ2-7; 7 nucleotides agree with TRBD1. The CDR3 runs 14 residues. Trimming removed 4 bases from V and 6 bases from J; junction bases left unmatched: 9. Germline V gene data show CDR1 as LGHNA and CDR2 as YNFKEQ. In DNA form, the CDR3 reads TGTGCCAGCAGCCCCGGGACAGATCCCGGCGAGCAGTACTTC. It yields the protein CASSPGTDPGEQYF.